This TCR beta chain originates from a study of blood T cell repertoires in COVID-19. About the study: Sample material is recorded as cDNA or gDNA derived from T cells, B-cell-depleted T cells, or PBMCs.

Original analysis: Using reference gene primer amplification, nucleated cell counts were estimated. Profiling relied on immunoSEQ multiplex PCR, and the TCRdb table lists in-frame clones only, not all of them. D and trimming come from the DNA, and the V and J calls and clone size come from that table. The repertoire holds about 260,000 clones, with approximately 88% as singletons. Patients from Seattle were sampled longitudinally, starting during active infection. V was shortened by 10 bases and J by 0 bases, with 13 bases between the two germline ends. The germline V gene encodes CDR1 MNHEY and CDR2 SVGAGI. The CDR3 extends over 14 amino acids.

The source of this sequence is a woman in her 70s with COVID-19, enrolled during active disease. The sequenced sample was peripheral blood. This chain joins TRBV6-5 and TRBJ1-5; D not resolved. CDR3 sequence: CATRQANSNQPQHF. DNA for the CDR3: TGTGCCACCAGACAAGCGAATAGCAATCAGCCCCAGCATTTT.